Presented here are 22 T cell receptor beta chains from one specimen sequenced in a study of T cells in localized non-small cell lung cancer. Assay used: immunoSEQ multiplex PCR; TCRdb lists only in-frame clones, some missing. The sample records 9,000 or so clones, around 90% being singletons. Sequencing used peripheral blood, obtained before any cancer treatment. The origin of the receptors is a woman aged 35 to 70 with stage I squamous cell lung carcinoma.

This chain uses TRBV28 with TRBJ1-5, with 7 bases identical to TRBD1. The junction had 13 bases not matched to a gene; V was cut back by 6 bases and J by 2 bases. Germline V CDR1 and CDR2: MDHEN, SYDVKM. The CDR3 has 17 amino acids. CDR3 residues: CASSPTETGMGNQPQHF. Written as DNA, the CDR3 is TGTGCCAGCAGCCCCACCGAGACAGGGATGGGCAATCAGCCCCAGCATTTT.

The chain couples TRBV7-2 to TRBJ2-2; tentatively, D is TRBD1 (6 bases). CDR3 length: 15 residues. V was cut by 6 bases and J by 5 bases, with 16 bases left in between. CDR1 SGHTA and CDR2 FQGNSA come from the germline V gene. As DNA, the CDR3 is TGTGCCAGCAGTGTAACAGGGTCAGGGACCGGGGAGCTGTTTTTT. Protein product: CASSVTGSGTGELFF.

This chain uses TRBV5-1 with TRBJ1-1; the D is unclear. Germline assignment: CDR1 SGHRS and CDR2 YFSETQ. V lost 7 bases and J 1 base, leaving 14 bases between the germline ends. The CDR3 is 14 residues long. DNA for the CDR3: TGCGCCAGCCGAGGGTTAAATCAGAACACTGAAGCTTTCTTT. Its protein product is CASRGLNQNTEAFF.

The V and J genes are TRBV4-1 and TRBJ2-1; 10 bases agree with TRBD2. There are 18 residues in the CDR3. V trimming: 0 bases; J trimming: 7 bases; junction bases outside the gene matches: 12. Germline assignment: CDR1 MGHRA and CDR2 YSYEKL. The CDR3, as DNA: TGCGCCAGCAGCCAAGATCCTAGCGGGGGATACTCCTGGAATGAGCAGTTCTTC. Protein: CASSQDPSGGYSWNEQFF.

This clone was counted between two and nine times. V is TRBV2 and J is TRBJ1-2; D is undetermined. The CDR3 totals 12 residues. Germline CDR1 is SNHLY and CDR2 is FYNNEI. V dropped 7 bases and J dropped 7 bases, with 13 bases sitting between them. In DNA, the CDR3 is TGTGCCAGCAAGAAAGGAGCTTTTGGCTACACCTTC. The encoded protein is CASKKGAFGYTF.

The rearrangement joins TRBV4-2 to TRBJ1-1, with D perhaps TRBD1 (6 bases). V lost 3 bases and J 1 base, leaving 12 bases between the germline ends. This CDR3 is built from 15 residues. Germline V gene data show CDR1 as LGHNA and CDR2 as YNFKEQ. The CDR3, as DNA: TGTGCCAGCAGCCACCGAACAGGGCCGAACACTGAAGCTTTCTTT. Encoded protein: CASSHRTGPNTEAFF.

The chain joins TRBV7-3 to TRBJ1-1; perhaps TRBD1 as D (6 bases). Germline V gene data show CDR1 as SGHTA and CDR2 as FQGTGA. There are 14 residues in the CDR3. Deletions cut 5 bases from V and 4 bases from J, with 14 bases between. In DNA form, the CDR3 reads TGTGCCAGCAGCCCCCAAGGGGGGATCACTGAAGCTTTCTTT. It yields the protein CASSPQGGITEAFF. Full variable domain (rest looked up from reference TRBV7-3 and TRBJ1-1): GAGVSQTPSNKVTEKGKYVELRCDPISGHTALYWYRQSLGQGPEFLIYFQGTGAADDSGLPNDRFFAVRPEGSVSTLKIQRTERGDSAVYLCASSPQGGITEAFFGQGTRLTVV.

The chain employs TRBV7-2 and TRBJ2-7; tentatively, D is TRBD2 (7 bases). This CDR3 has 18 amino acids. Germline lookup yields CDR1 SGHTA and CDR2 FQGNSA. V was cut by 1 base and J by 4 bases, with 23 bases left in between. CDR3: CASSLDASGTGGSYEQYF. In DNA form, the CDR3 reads TGTGCCAGCAGCTTAGACGCTAGCGGAACGGGGGGCTCGTACGAGCAGTACTTC.

CDR3 sequence reads: CASSQVWTGGIGETQYF. The DNA of the CDR3 is TGCGCCAGCAGCCAAGTATGGACAGGCGGTATTGGCGAGACCCAGTACTTC. V usage is TRBV4-1 and J usage is TRBJ2-5, with 7 nucleotides matching TRBD1. Germline values: CDR1 MGHRA, CDR2 YSYEKL. Trimming at V came to 1 base and at J to 5 bases, leaving 13 bases not matched to a gene. CDR3 size: 17 residues.

The gene calls are TRBV7-2 and TRBJ2-1, with D possibly matching TRBD2 (6 bases). V was shortened by 2 bases and J by 10 bases, with 15 bases between the two germline ends. There are 14 residues in the CDR3. In germline, CDR1 is SGHTA, CDR2 FQGNSA. For the CDR3, the DNA is TGTGCCAGCAGCTTAAACGGGGGTTTGGGCGAGCAGTTCTTC. Translation: CASSLNGGLGEQFF.

This clone was counted a few times. This chain joins TRBV4-2 and TRBJ1-2; maybe TRBD1 (5 bases). Between the trimmed V and J ends, which lost 0 bases and 12 bases, there was a span of 11 bases. Germline V gives CDR1 LGHNA, CDR2 YNFKEQ. The CDR3 sequence is 12 residues long. The DNA of the CDR3 is TGTGCCAGCAGCCAAGAGCGGGAGGGGAACACCTTC. Translation: CASSQEREGNTF.

This clone was seen a single time. The genes are TRBV27 and TRBJ2-1, with 7 nucleotides matching TRBD1. Per the germline V gene, CDR1 is MNHEY and CDR2 is SMNVEV (reference sequence). The CDR3 covers 15 residues. V lost 5 bases and J lost 7; bases outside the gene matches: 11. The CDR3 loop is CASSPGQLVTNEQFF. CDR3 DNA sequence: TGTGCCAGCAGTCCGGGACAGCTAGTTACAAATGAGCAGTTCTTC.

This rearrangement joins TRBV14 to TRBJ1-1, with D uncertain. The length of the CDR3 is 14 residues. Trimming removed 5 bases from V and 3 bases from J, with 13 bases in between. Germline V gives CDR1 SGHDN, CDR2 FVKESK. DNA for the CDR3: TGTGCCAGCAGCAGATCAAGACCGTACACTGAAGCTTTCTTT. Its translation: CASSRSRPYTEAFF.

This clone has only one observation. The V gene is TRBV5-8, the J gene TRBJ1-1; D perhaps matches TRBD1 (6 bases). Germline CDR1 and CDR2: SGHTS and YDEGEE. The CDR3 has 15 amino acids. Trimming removed 0 bases from V and 1 base from J, with 10 bases in between. As DNA, the CDR3 is TGTGCCAGCAGCTTGGAACGGGGGCAGAACACTGAAGCTTTCTTT. This encodes CASSLERGQNTEAFF.

This clone was detected only once. The rearrangement uses TRBV6-5 and TRBJ2-2; D uncertain. CDR1 and CDR2 from the germline V gene are MNHEY and SVGAGI. The CDR3 is made up of 14 amino acids. Trimming shortened V by 2 bases and J by 1 base, and 5 bases separated the two germline ends. CDR3 sequence (DNA): TGTGCCAGCAGTTACCTAGTGAACACCGGGGAGCTGTTTTTT. This gives the protein CASSYLVNTGELFF.

The chain uses TRBV7-2 and TRBJ2-5, with 7 bases matching TRBD1. The CDR3 runs to 16 residues. V shed 5 bases, J shed 5 bases, and the junction held 14 bases outside the gene matches. The germline gives CDR1 SGHTA, CDR2 FQGNSA. In DNA form, the CDR3 reads TGTGCCAGCAGCCATGGCAGGACAGGCGTTTCGGAGACCCAGTACTTC. Translation gives CASSHGRTGVSETQYF.

The chain is built from TRBV18 and TRBJ2-7; 7 bases match TRBD1. The junction had 5 bases not matched to a gene; V was cut back by 3 bases and J by 3 bases. Looked up from germline, CDR1 is KGHSH and CDR2 is LQKENI. CDR3 size: 14 residues. In DNA form, the CDR3 reads TGTGCCAGCTCACCCGGGGACAGAGACTACGAGCAGTACTTC. Translated: CASSPGDRDYEQYF.

The chain recombines TRBV19 with TRBJ2-7; D not resolved. This CDR3 region has 13 residues. Germline loops: CDR1 LNHDA, CDR2 SQIVND (reference sequence). Trimming took off 4 bases at V and 0 bases at J, with 7 bases between the two ends. DNA for the CDR3: TGTGCCAGTAGTACAGCTTACTCCTACGAGCAGTACTTC. Protein: CASSTAYSYEQYF.

The genes are TRBV5-1 and TRBJ2-6, with D tentatively TRBD1 (6 bases). This CDR3 is 16 amino acids long. The germline CDR1 and CDR2 sequences are SGHRS and YFSETQ. V shed 5 bases and J shed 1 base, with 13 bases lying between them. The CDR3 is CASRGGQISGANVLTF. The DNA of the CDR3 is TGCGCCAGCAGAGGGGGACAAATTTCTGGGGCCAACGTCCTGACTTTC.

The V gene is TRBV19, the J gene TRBJ2-3, with 9 bases matching TRBD1. The CDR3 runs to 18 residues. The germline gives CDR1 LNHDA, CDR2 SQIVND (reference sequence). V lost 3 bases to trimming and J lost 5 bases; unmatched junction nucleotides: 15. CDR3 sequence: CASSIWTGALVRGDTQYF. The CDR3 nucleotides read TGTGCCAGTAGTATCTGGACAGGGGCTTTAGTACGTGGAGATACGCAGTATTTT.

This sequence joins TRBV4-1 and TRBJ1-4; tentatively, D is TRBD1 (5 bases). The CDR3 extends over 16 amino acids. V shed 0 bases and J shed 8 bases, with 16 bases lying between them. Germline V gene data show CDR1 as MGHRA and CDR2 as YSYEKL. Here the CDR3 DNA reads TGCGCCAGCAGCCAAGATCCAGGGCCCCTAGGGGAAAAACTGTTTTTT. As protein: CASSQDPGPLGEKLFF.

This chain links TRBV30 with TRBJ1-1; TRBD1 might be the D (6 bases). Germline values: CDR1 GTSNPN, CDR2 SVGIG (reference sequence). The CDR3 spans 13 residues. Trimming removed 4 bases at V and 3 bases at J, with 12 bases between. CDR3 loop: CAWKGGLDTEAFF. In DNA, the CDR3 is TGTGCCTGGAAGGGGGGGTTGGACACTGAAGCTTTCTTT.